Sequencing of this T cell receptor beta chain was carried out in a study of T cells in Graves' hyperthyroidism and ophthalmopathy. Study-wide background: Peripheral blood was taken when the disease was first diagnosed, before any treatment began. Study-level results: The model identified upcoming ophthalmopathy a median around 6 months ahead of onset.

This clonotype has ten or more counts. No antigen is known for it. Researchers took RNA transcripts and amplified the TCR beta CDR3 regions from them. HTBI primers drove first-round RT-PCR of the TCR CDR3. TCRdb reprocessed the multiplex PCR reads via MiXCR and lists one record per CDR3 protein. Here the sample spans hundreds of thousands of distinct CDR3 sequences, roughly 15% being singletons. Each diagnosis was grounded in clinical symptoms, serum thyroxine and TRAb, thyroid ultrasound, and orbital computed tomography. The J segment lost 3 bases and the V segment lost 6 bases, leaving 9 bases of the junction unmatched. Per germline, CDR1 SGHRS and CDR2 YFSETQ. The CDR3 covers 16 residues.

The chain recombines TRBV5-1 with TRBJ2-1, with 10 bases that match TRBD2. This sequence was found in a woman younger than 30 with Graves' hyperthyroidism. The sequencing sample was made of blood. CDR3 DNA sequence: TGCGCCAGCACACCCAAAACTAGCGGGAACTACAATGAGCAGTTCTTC. It encodes CASTPKTSGNYNEQFF. The variable domain in full, completed from reference TRBV5-1 and TRBJ2-1, reads KAGVTQTPRYLIKTRGQQVTLSCSPISGHRSVSWYQQTPGQGLQFLFEYFSETQRNKGNFPGRFSGRQFSNSRSEMNVSTLELGDSALYLCASTPKTSGNYNEQFFGPGTRLTVL.